Listed below are T cell receptor beta chains from one sample, sequenced in a study of vaccination effects on CD4 cells after COVID-19. No cognate antigen is known for these TCRs. The method was immunoSEQ multiplex PCR; TCRdb's version includes in-frame clones alone and lacks a portion of them. The data show tens of thousands of clones, 73% seen once. The specimen comprised CD4+ T cells from PBMCs cultured with HCoV-229E spike peptides, sampled before COVID-19 vaccination. These receptors all come from a human donor who received a COVID-19 vaccine. Each CDR3 is given with its conserved first and last residue. The D gene is left open where the match is weak. Part of the rows lack a size; the others show once, few, many or a class for expanded clones.

J: TRBJ2-5; V: TRBV11-2; size: once; D: TRBD1; CDR3: CASTWRGRTGTGETQYF; DNA: TGTGCCAGCACATGGCGGGGCCGGACAGGGACGGGGGAGACCCAGTACTTC
J: TRBJ2-3; V: TRBV7-9; size: -; D: -; CDR3: CASSLTHRGAGSDTQYF; DNA: TGTGCCAGCAGCTTAACTCACAGGGGTGCGGGATCAGATACGCAGTATTTT
J: TRBJ2-1; V: TRBV15; size: few; D: TRBD2; CDR3: CATSSEAGYNEQFF; DNA: TGTGCCACCAGCAGTGAAGCGGGGTACAATGAGCAGTTCTTC
J: TRBJ2-5; V: TRBV23-1; size: -; D: TRBD1; CDR3: CASSYSGTGGETQYF; DNA: TGCGCCAGCAGTTACTCCGGGACAGGGGGGGAGACCCAGTACTTC
J: TRBJ1-4; V: TRBV10-3; size: -; D: TRBD1; CDR3: CATKPATGNEKLFF; DNA: TGTGCCACCAAACCGGCGACAGGGAATGAAAAACTGTTTTTT
J: TRBJ2-7; V: TRBV6-5; size: -; D: -; CDR3: CASSYSIGGIGEQYF; DNA: TGTGCCAGCAGTTACTCGATAGGAGGGATTGGCGAGCAGTACTTC
J: TRBJ1-2; V: TRBV28; size: few; D: -; CDR3: CASSFRDYGYTF; DNA: TGTGCCAGCAGTTTTCGGGACTATGGCTACACCTTC
J: TRBJ2-1; V: TRBV7-9; size: -; D: TRBD2; CDR3: CATLDKAGGDNEQFF; DNA: TGTGCCACCCTGGATAAGGCGGGGGGGGACAATGAGCAGTTCTTC
J: TRBJ2-3; V: TRBV7-8; size: -; D: -; CDR3: CASSPYRDRATDTQYF; DNA: TGTGCCAGCAGCCCCTACCGGGACCGCGCCACAGATACGCAGTATTTT
J: TRBJ1-2; V: TRBV2; size: -; D: -; CDR3: CASRMDWGYGYTF; DNA: TGTGCCAGCAGAATGGATTGGGGCTATGGCTACACCTTC
J: TRBJ1-1; V: TRBV27; size: -; D: TRBD1; CDR3: CASSLWDRGRAFF; DNA: TGTGCCAGCAGTTTATGGGACAGGGGGCGAGCTTTCTTT
J: TRBJ2-3; V: TRBV29-1; size: -; D: -; CDR3: CSADGGGFTDTQYF; DNA: TGCAGCGCTGACGGAGGGGGTTTCACAGATACGCAGTATTTT
J: TRBJ1-1; V: TRBV11-2; size: -; D: TRBD1; CDR3: CASSWGQGNTEAFF; DNA: TGTGCCAGCAGCTGGGGACAGGGGAACACTGAAGCTTTCTTT
J: TRBJ2-5; V: TRBV5-1; size: -; D: TRBD1; CDR3: CASNLDRRQETQYF; DNA: TGCGCCAGCAACCTGGACAGGCGGCAAGAGACCCAGTACTTC
J: TRBJ2-2; V: TRBV27; size: few; D: -; CDR3: CASSPNYSTGELFF; DNA: TGTGCCAGCAGTCCAAACTACAGTACCGGGGAGCTGTTTTTT
J: TRBJ2-2; V: TRBV30; size: few; D: TRBD1; CDR3: CACSEQGAGELFF; DNA: TGTGCCTGCTCCGAACAGGGGGCCGGGGAGCTGTTTTTT
J: TRBJ2-1; V: TRBV15; size: -; D: TRBD2; CDR3: CATSRGLAGGNEQFF; DNA: TGTGCCACCAGCCGTGGACTAGCGGGAGGAAATGAGCAGTTCTTC
J: TRBJ1-2; V: TRBV9; size: few; D: TRBD1; CDR3: CASSPRTGEYGYTF; DNA: TGTGCCAGCAGCCCCCGGACAGGAGAATATGGCTACACCTTC
J: TRBJ2-3; V: TRBV10-1; size: -; D: -; CDR3: CASSRQGATDTQYF; DNA: TGCGCCAGCAGTCGTCAAGGGGCCACAGATACGCAGTATTTT
J: TRBJ2-3; V: TRBV29-1; size: -; D: -; CDR3: CSVERDPTDTQYF; DNA: TGCAGCGTTGAGAGGGATCCCACAGATACGCAGTATTTT
J: TRBJ2-2; V: TRBV3-1/TRBV3-2; size: -; D: TRBD2; CDR3: CASSLTSGRNTGELFF; DNA: TGTGCCAGCAGCCTTACTAGCGGGAGAAACACCGGGGAGCTGTTTTTT
J: TRBJ2-1; V: TRBV7-9; size: few; D: TRBD2; CDR3: CASSPRGLAGGEQFF; DNA: TGTGCCAGCAGCCCCAGAGGACTAGCGGGAGGTGAGCAGTTCTTC
J: TRBJ1-6; V: TRBV4-1; size: -; D: TRBD1; CDR3: CASSQERGGQGRSPLHF; DNA: TGCGCCAGCAGCCAAGAACGCGGGGGACAGGGCCGGTCACCCCTCCACTTT
J: TRBJ2-1; V: TRBV28; size: -; D: -; CDR3: CASVRGLLGRNEQFF; DNA: TGTGCCAGCGTAAGAGGGCTATTAGGACGCAATGAGCAGTTCTTC
J: TRBJ1-1; V: TRBV19; size: few; D: -; CDR3: CASSMVTGLLGTEAFF; DNA: TGTGCCAGTAGTATGGTTACAGGGTTACTTGGCACTGAAGCTTTCTTT
J: TRBJ2-7; V: TRBV14; size: -; D: -; CDR3: CASSLTPGASSYEQYF; DNA: TGTGCCAGCAGCCTTACCCCGGGCGCCAGCTCCTACGAGCAGTACTTC
J: TRBJ1-6; V: TRBV10-3; size: -; D: TRBD1; CDR3: CAISAGQGNYNSPLHF; DNA: TGTGCCATCAGTGCGGGACAGGGCAACTATAATTCACCCCTCCACTTT
J: TRBJ1-3; V: TRBV27; size: once; D: -; CDR3: CASSLSRTENTIYF; DNA: TGTGCCAGCAGTTTATCCCGGACTGAAAACACCATATATTTT
J: TRBJ2-7; V: TRBV6-6; size: -; D: TRBD1; CDR3: CASRMGQYYEQYF; DNA: TGTGCCAGCAGGATGGGACAGTACTACGAGCAGTACTTC
J: TRBJ2-3; V: TRBV20-1; size: -; D: TRBD2; CDR3: CSASAWRGLTDTQYF; DNA: TGCAGTGCTAGTGCCTGGCGGGGGTTAACAGATACGCAGTATTTT
J: TRBJ1-5; V: TRBV6-2/TRBV6-3; size: few; D: -; CDR3: CASSQGANQPQHF; DNA: TGTGCCAGCAGTCAAGGGGCCAATCAGCCCCAGCATTTT
J: TRBJ2-1; V: TRBV9; size: -; D: TRBD2; CDR3: CASSVASTSGSNEQFF; DNA: TGTGCCAGCAGCGTAGCTTCGACTAGCGGGAGCAATGAGCAGTTCTTC
J: TRBJ2-1; V: TRBV19; size: -; D: TRBD2; CDR3: CASRQTGTSVNEQFF; DNA: TGTGCCAGTAGACAAACCGGGACTAGCGTAAATGAGCAGTTCTTC
J: TRBJ1-1; V: TRBV6-1; size: medium-sized; D: -; CDR3: CASSEGDFTGSTEAFF; DNA: TGTGCCAGCAGTGAAGGGGATTTTACAGGGAGCACTGAAGCTTTCTTT
J: TRBJ2-1; V: TRBV7-2; size: -; D: TRBD2; CDR3: CASSHRGLRGTNEQFF; DNA: TGTGCCAGCAGCCACCGAGGGTTGCGGGGGACCAATGAGCAGTTCTTC
J: TRBJ2-5; V: TRBV3-1/TRBV3-2; size: -; D: -; CDR3: CASSHRTAQETQYF; DNA: TGTGCCAGCAGCCATAGGACAGCCCAAGAGACCCAGTACTTC
J: TRBJ2-7; V: TRBV19; size: -; D: -; CDR3: CASSTAAGAYEQYF; DNA: TGTGCCAGTAGCACCGCGGCAGGGGCCTACGAGCAGTACTTC
J: TRBJ1-5; V: TRBV7-9; size: -; D: -; CDR3: CASSPIDWEGLDQPQHF; DNA: TGTGCCAGCAGCCCCATCGATTGGGAGGGTCTCGATCAGCCCCAGCATTTT
J: TRBJ1-6; V: TRBV5-4; size: -; D: TRBD1; CDR3: CASSPGRGAGNSPLHF; DNA: TGTGCCAGCAGCCCCGGCAGGGGGGCAGGAAATTCACCCCTCCACTTT
J: TRBJ2-3; V: TRBV19; size: -; D: -; CDR3: CASSPPGEGIPPYTQYF; DNA: TGTGCCAGTAGTCCCCCCGGCGAGGGGATTCCCCCTTATACGCAGTATTTT
J: TRBJ1-2; V: TRBV29-1; size: -; D: TRBD1; CDR3: CSVTPTGDGSGYTF; DNA: TGCAGCGTGACGCCGACAGGGGATGGTAGTGGCTACACCTTC